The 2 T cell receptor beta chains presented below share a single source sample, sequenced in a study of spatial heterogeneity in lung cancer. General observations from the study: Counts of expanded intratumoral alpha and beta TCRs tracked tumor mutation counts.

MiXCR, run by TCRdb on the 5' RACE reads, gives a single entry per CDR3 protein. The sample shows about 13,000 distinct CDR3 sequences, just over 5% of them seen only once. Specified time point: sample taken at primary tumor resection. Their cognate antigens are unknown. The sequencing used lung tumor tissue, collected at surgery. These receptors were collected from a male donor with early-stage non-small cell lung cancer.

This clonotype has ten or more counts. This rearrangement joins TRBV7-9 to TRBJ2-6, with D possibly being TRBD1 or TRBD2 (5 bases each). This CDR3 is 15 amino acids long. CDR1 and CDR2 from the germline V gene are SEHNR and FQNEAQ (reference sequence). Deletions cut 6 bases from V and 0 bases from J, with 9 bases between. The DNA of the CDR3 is TGTGCCAGCAGGGGACGGAACTCTGGGGCCAACGTCCTGACTTTC. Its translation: CASRGRNSGANVLTF.

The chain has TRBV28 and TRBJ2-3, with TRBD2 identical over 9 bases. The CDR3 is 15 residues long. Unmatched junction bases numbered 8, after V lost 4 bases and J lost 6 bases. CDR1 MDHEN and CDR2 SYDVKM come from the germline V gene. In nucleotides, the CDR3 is TGTGCCAGCAGTTCCCGCGGGGGGGCCTCCGATACGCAGTATTTT. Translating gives CASSSRGGASDTQYF. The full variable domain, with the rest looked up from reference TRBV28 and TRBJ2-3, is DVKVTQSSRYLVKRTGEKVFLECVQDMDHENMFWYRQDPGLGLRLIYFSYDVKMKEKGDIPEGYSVSREKKERFSLILESASTNQTSMYLCASSSRGGASDTQYFGPGTRLTVL.